These 9 T cell receptor beta chains came from one sample sequenced in a study of T cells in localized non-small cell lung cancer. Generated by immunoSEQ multiplex PCR, the TCRdb table keeps only in-frame clones and is missing some. Here the sample spans about 33,000 clones, around 90% being singletons. Sequencing used peripheral blood mononuclear cells, obtained before any cancer treatment. These receptors were taken from a man between 35 and 75 years old with stage III lung adenocarcinoma.

This clone was detected once. Written as DNA, the CDR3 is TGCGCCAGCAGCTTTGAGGGGGCGGAGTATGGCTACACCTTC. Translation: CASSFEGAEYGYTF. The V and J genes are TRBV5-1 and TRBJ1-2; TRBD1 matches 7 bases. Trimming at V came to 2 bases and at J to 5 bases, leaving 6 bases not matched to a gene. Germline CDR1 SGHRS, CDR2 YFSETQ. CDR3 length: 14 amino acids.

The J gene is TRBJ2-1, the V gene TRBV27; D perhaps matches TRBD2 (7 bases). The CDR3 length is 17 residues. V lost 0 bases and J lost 3, with 15 bases in between. Germline loops: CDR1 MNHEY, CDR2 SMNVEV (reference sequence). DNA of the CDR3: TGTGCCAGCAGTTTATCCCCGGGGGGCAGCTACTACAATGAGCAGTTCTTC. Protein: CASSLSPGGSYYNEQFF.

This clone was picked up a small number of times. The gene calls are TRBV29-1 and TRBJ1-4; weak D call: TRBD1 (5 bases). The CDR3 runs to 14 residues. V shed 4 bases and J shed 1 base, with 10 bases lying between them. Germline V gene sequence: CDR1 SQVTM, CDR2 ANQGSEA. CDR3 sequence (DNA): TGCAGCGTTGCTTGGGGGATAACTAATGAAAAACTGTTTTTT. Translated: CSVAWGITNEKLFF.

The chain uses TRBV6-5 and TRBJ1-2, with D possibly being TRBD1 (5 bases). Between the trimmed V and J ends, which lost 6 bases and 1 base, there was a span of 15 bases. The V gene's germline CDR1 is MNHEY and CDR2 SVGAGI. CDR3 length: 15 amino acids. The CDR3 DNA sequence: TGTGCCAGCAGCCTTGGGCGGGGCCTTAACTATGGCTACACCTTC. Its translation: CASSLGRGLNYGYTF.

The chain employs TRBV6-6 and TRBJ1-1; the D is unclear. V was cut by 4 bases and J by 5 bases, with 14 bases left in between. The CDR3 consists of 14 residues. The germline V gene has CDR1 MNHNY and CDR2 SVGAGI (reference sequence). The CDR3 loop is CASSSPGLGTEAFF. CDR3 DNA: TGTGCCAGCAGTTCTCCCGGGTTGGGAACTGAAGCTTTCTTT.

This rearrangement joins TRBV4-3 to TRBJ2-7, with 7 bases aligning to TRBD1. This CDR3 has 16 amino acids. CDR1 is LGHNA and CDR2 is YSLEER in the germline V gene. V was clipped by 2 bases and J by 4 bases; unmatched bases: 11. The CDR3 DNA sequence: TGCGCCAGCAGCCAACTTATGTCCGGGACAGTATACGAGCAGTACTTC. As protein: CASSQLMSGTVYEQYF.

The gene calls are TRBV6-5 and TRBJ1-1; D is ambiguous. The CDR3 runs 13 residues. CDR1 is MNHEY, CDR2 SVGAGI, per germline. Trimming cost V 8 bases and J 3 bases, with 13 bases left between them. CDR3 in amino acids: CASCRQVDTEAFF. For the CDR3, the DNA is TGTGCCAGCTGTCGGCAGGTGGACACTGAAGCTTTCTTT.

This chain connects TRBV27 to TRBJ2-2, with D perhaps matching TRBD1 (5 bases). Germline CDR1 is MNHEY and CDR2 is SMNVEV (reference sequence). CDR3 size: 16 residues. V dropped 5 bases and J dropped 4 bases, with 17 bases sitting between them. The CDR3 region is CASSLRAGLSTGELFF. Written as DNA, the CDR3 is TGTGCCAGCAGTCTACGGGCAGGGCTTAGCACCGGGGAGCTGTTTTTT.

This chain links TRBV9 with TRBJ2-1; no reliable D call. Germline V CDR1 and CDR2: SGDLS, YYNGEE. Trimming cost V 2 bases and J 9 bases, with 9 bases left between them. CDR3 size: 12 residues. The chain's CDR3 is CASSVGGTEQFF. The CDR3 nucleotides read TGTGCCAGCAGCGTGGGTGGTACTGAGCAGTTCTTC.